These 17 T cell receptor beta chains were sequenced from one sample in a study of persistence of HIV-infected CD4 T cells. Sequencing used immunoSEQ version 4 in survey mode. Profiling relied on immunoSEQ multiplex PCR, and the TCRdb table lists in-frame clones only, not all of them. The profile shows 15,000 to 20,000 clones, about 61% of them singletons. Stimulation used about 9.5 ug/mL lysate from CMV-infected fibroblasts. Sorting selected CD4+ T cells upregulating both CD40 ligand and CD69. These receptors lack a known antigen. The sequenced sample was CD4+ T cells sorted from PBMCs after roughly 20-hour stimulation, obtained from a patient who received antiretroviral therapy. The receptors were sampled from an adult woman with HIV who was CMV-seropositive.

This rearrangement joins TRBV12-5 to TRBJ1-1; D is possibly TRBD1 (6 bases). The CDR3 runs to 13 residues. Germline CDR1 reads LGHNT; CDR2 reads FRNRAP. Deletions cut 7 bases from V and 3 bases from J, with 12 bases between. The CDR3 DNA sequence: TGTGCTAGTGCCCTCAACAGGGACACTGAAGCTTTCTTT. Translation gives CASALNRDTEAFF.

In its sample, this clone was seen once. The sample contains more than one DNA sequence encoding this CDR3. The chain has TRBV12-3 or TRBV12-4 and TRBJ1-1, with D hard to call. The CDR3 covers 13 residues. V gave up 6 bases and J gave up 1 base, with 9 bases separating them. The CDR3 DNA reads as TGTGCCAGCAGCCGCCGCGAGAACACTGAAGCTTTCTTT. Protein: CASSRRENTEAFF.

This clone was observed once. The J gene is TRBJ1-6, the V gene TRBV29-1; the D gene is possibly TRBD1 (6 bases). The V gene's germline CDR1 is SQVTM and CDR2 ANQGSEA. The CDR3 length is 12 residues. CDR3 sequence: CSGTFDNSPLHF. For the CDR3, the DNA is TGCTCCGGGACATTTGATAATTCACCCCTCCACTTT. The complete variable domain, with remaining parts taken from reference TRBV29-1 and TRBJ1-6, reads SAVISQKPSRDICQRGTSLTIQCQVDSQVTMMFWYRQQPGQSLTLIATANQGSEATYESGFVIDKFPISRPNLTFSTLTVSNMSPEDSSIYLCSGTFDNSPLHFGNGTRLTVT.

This clone was picked up a small number of times. J is TRBJ1-2 and V is TRBV10-2, with 7 nucleotides matching TRBD1. The CDR3 runs 16 residues. Germline CDR1 WSHSY, CDR2 SAAADI. The J segment lost 0 bases and the V segment lost 6 bases, leaving 10 bases of the junction unmatched. CDR3 coding DNA: TGCGCCAGCAGGGGACCGACAGGGAGAACTAACTATGGCTACACCTTC. This sequence encodes CASRGPTGRTNYGYTF.

This clone was recorded a few times. This chain joins TRBV5-1 and TRBJ1-5; TRBD1 is a possible D gene (6 bases). The germline gives CDR1 SGHRS, CDR2 YFSETQ. V lost 0 bases to trimming and J lost 7 bases, with 14 bases between them. The CDR3 sequence is 15 residues long. The CDR3 reads CASSLDGGSGQPQHF. CDR3 bases: TGCGCCAGCAGCTTGGATGGGGGCTCGGGGCAGCCCCAGCATTTT.

This clone has just a few counts. The chain has TRBV19 and TRBJ1-2; 7 bases align to TRBD1. The CDR3 totals 13 residues. CDR1 is LNHDA and CDR2 is SQIVND in the germline V gene (reference sequence). The V gene end was trimmed by 6 bases and the J gene end by 3 bases; junction bases not matched to a gene: 4. DNA for the CDR3: TGTGCCAGTAGGAAAGACAGGGACTATGGCTACACCTTC. Translating it yields CASRKDRDYGYTF.

The rearrangement uses TRBV11-3 and TRBJ1-6; unclear D gene. Germline lookup yields CDR1 SGHNT and CDR2 YENEEA. Trimming took 3 bases from V and 10 from J, leaving 13 bases between them. This CDR3 comprises 14 residues. This CDR3 is CASSLGPIGSPLHF. The CDR3 region has the DNA TGTGCCAGCAGCTTGGGCCCGATCGGGTCACCCCTCCACTTT.

By frequency in the sample, this clone is large. Other nucleotide sequences from this sample produce the same CDR3. V usage is TRBV6-1 and J usage is TRBJ1-2; D remains unclear. Germline CDR1 and CDR2: MNHNS and SASEGT. V was trimmed by 2 bases and J by 2 bases, leaving 6 bases between them. The CDR3 sequence is 13 residues long. The CDR3 region is CASSERRNYGYTF. The CDR3 DNA follows: TGTGCCAGCAGTGAAAGAAGAAACTATGGCTACACCTTC.

This clone was detected a few times. The chain uses TRBV3-1 (or the pseudogene TRBV3-2) and TRBJ2-1, with D possibly being TRBD2 (6 bases). Trimming shortened V by 2 bases and J by 8 bases, and 16 bases separated the two germline ends. The CDR3 runs to 15 residues. Germline values: CDR1 LGHDT, CDR2 YNNKEL (reference sequence). The CDR3 protein is CASSQMAKRAYEQFF. The DNA for the CDR3 is TGTGCCAGCAGCCAAATGGCTAAGCGGGCGTATGAGCAGTTCTTC.

The CDR3 here is CASLAGGPGETQYF. The CDR3 nucleotides read TGTGCCAGCCTAGCGGGGGGGCCCGGAGAGACCCAGTACTTC. V gene TRBV6-5 combines with J gene TRBJ2-5, with 12 bases matching TRBD2. Trimming cost V 8 bases and J 4 bases; bases outside gene matches: 5. The V gene's germline CDR1 is MNHEY and CDR2 SVGAGI. The CDR3 runs 14 residues.

CDR3 protein: CASSPGQGAPDTQYF. CDR3 nucleotides: TGTGCCAGCAGCCCAGGTCAGGGGGCACCAGATACGCAGTATTTT. The J gene is TRBJ2-3, the V gene TRBV4-2, with 8 nucleotides matching TRBD1. This CDR3 is built from 15 residues. Germline-derived CDR1 and CDR2 are LGHNA and YNFKEQ. Trimming took 4 bases from V and 4 from J; bases not matched to a gene: 7.

This rearrangement joins TRBV12-3 or TRBV12-4 to TRBJ1-1, with D unresolved. The CDR3 has 11 amino acids. V dropped 7 bases and J dropped 1 base, with 4 bases sitting between them. DNA for the CDR3: TGTGCCAGCATGCGGAACACTGAAGCTTTCTTT. Residues: CASMRNTEAFF.

This clone was observed a single time. The chain employs TRBV27 and TRBJ1-5; 11 bases match TRBD1. Germline lookup yields CDR1 MNHEY and CDR2 SMNVEV (reference sequence). The V and J ends lost 5 bases and 4 bases, in that order; junction bases with no gene match: 4. CDR3 length: 15 residues. Written as DNA, the CDR3 is TGTGCCAGCAGTCCGGGACAGGGGGTTAATCAGCCCCAGCATTTT. Translated, it gives CASSPGQGVNQPQHF.

This chain joins TRBV5-1 and TRBJ2-2; the match to TRBD2 covers 11 bases. V was clipped by 1 base and J by 6 bases; unmatched bases: 11. The CDR3 is 18 residues long. Germline V gene sequence: CDR1 SGHRS, CDR2 YFSETQ. The CDR3 nucleotides read TGCGCCAGCAGCTTGAGGTCTAGCGGGGGGCCTACGGCCGGGGAGCTGTTTTTT. This encodes CASSLRSSGGPTAGELFF.

The chain recombines TRBV6-6 with TRBJ2-5; D possibly corresponds to TRBD1 (5 bases). Per the germline V gene, CDR1 is MNHNY and CDR2 is SVGAGI (reference sequence). This CDR3 comprises 16 residues. Between the trimmed V and J ends, which lost 4 bases and 1 base, there was a span of 16 bases. CDR3 in amino acids: CASSSRQIPPQETQYF. CDR3 in DNA: TGTGCCAGCAGTTCGAGACAGATACCTCCCCAAGAGACCCAGTACTTC.

Notes on this clone: This sample includes further DNA sequences coding for the same CDR3. V gene TRBV12-5 combines with J gene TRBJ2-3, with D unclear. The germline gives CDR1 LGHNT, CDR2 FRNRAP. Trimming stripped 3 bases from V and 1 base from J, with 5 bases between. The CDR3 loop spans 13 amino acids. The CDR3 here is CASGFTGTDTQYF. CDR3 bases: TGTGCTAGTGGTTTTACGGGCACAGATACGCAGTATTTT.

V usage is TRBV18 and J usage is TRBJ1-2, with D uncertain. V gave up 3 bases and J gave up 1 base, with 9 bases separating them. CDR3 length: 14 amino acids. Germline CDR1 is KGHSH and CDR2 is LQKENI. CDR3 DNA sequence: TGTGCCAGCTCACCCTTCGAACTTAACTATGGCTACACCTTC. Translating gives CASSPFELNYGYTF.